The present entry profiles one T cell receptor (beta chain) with its context. This CDR3 spans 14 amino acids. With 1 base removed from V and 1 base from J, the gap between germline ends came to 8 bases. Germline loops: CDR1 SGHRS, CDR2 YFSETQ. This entry is derived from a study of cytomegalovirus exposure and HLA in healthy donors. 13 Jbeta primers and 60 Vbeta primers were used for the PCR. Assay: immunoSEQ multiplex PCR; the TCRdb copy retains only in-frame clones and omits some. Recorded for this sample: about 41,000 clones. The V gene is TRBV5-1, the J gene TRBJ1-2, with unresolved D. The material sequenced was PBMCs. This receptor was identified in a man between 25 and 39 years old in good health and CMV-seronegative. The CDR3 sequence: CASSLSTVNYGYTF. The CDR3 DNA reads TGCGCCAGCAGCTTGAGTACAGTTAACTATGGCTACACCTTC.